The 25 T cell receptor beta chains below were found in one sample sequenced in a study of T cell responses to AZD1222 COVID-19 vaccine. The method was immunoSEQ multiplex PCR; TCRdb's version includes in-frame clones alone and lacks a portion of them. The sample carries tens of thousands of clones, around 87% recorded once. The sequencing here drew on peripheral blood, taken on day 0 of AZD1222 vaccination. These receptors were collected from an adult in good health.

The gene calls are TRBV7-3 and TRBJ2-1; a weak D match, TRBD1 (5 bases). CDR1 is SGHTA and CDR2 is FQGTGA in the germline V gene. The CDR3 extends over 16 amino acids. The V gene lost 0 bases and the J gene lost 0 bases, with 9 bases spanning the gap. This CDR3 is CASSLTQDHSYNEQFF. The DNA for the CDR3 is TGTGCCAGCAGCTTAACACAGGACCACTCCTACAATGAGCAGTTCTTC.

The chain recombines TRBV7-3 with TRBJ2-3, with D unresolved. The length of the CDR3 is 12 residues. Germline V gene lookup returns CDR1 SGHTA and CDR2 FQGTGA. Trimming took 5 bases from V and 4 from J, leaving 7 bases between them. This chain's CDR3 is CASSVDPDTQYF. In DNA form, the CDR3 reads TGTGCCAGCAGCGTCGACCCAGATACGCAGTATTTT.

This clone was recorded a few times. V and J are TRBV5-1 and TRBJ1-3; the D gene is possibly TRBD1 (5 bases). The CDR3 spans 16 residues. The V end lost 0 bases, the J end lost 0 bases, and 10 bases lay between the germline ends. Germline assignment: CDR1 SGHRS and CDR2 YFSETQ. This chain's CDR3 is CASSLEDISSGNTIYF. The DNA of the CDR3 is TGCGCCAGCAGCTTGGAGGACATTAGCTCTGGAAACACCATATATTTT.

The DNA for the CDR3 is TGTGCCAGCAGTTCCGACTCGGGTTCACCCCTCCACTTT. This translates into CASSSDSGSPLHF. The chain has TRBV27 and TRBJ1-6, with D unresolved. Germline values: CDR1 MNHEY, CDR2 SMNVEV (reference sequence). The CDR3 loop spans 13 amino acids. Trimming took off 4 bases at V and 9 bases at J, with 10 bases between the two ends.

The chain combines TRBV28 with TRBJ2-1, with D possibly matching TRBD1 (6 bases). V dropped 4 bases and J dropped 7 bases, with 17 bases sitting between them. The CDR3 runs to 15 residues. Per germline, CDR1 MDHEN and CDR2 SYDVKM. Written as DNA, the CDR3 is TGTGCCAGCAGTTCCGGGACAATGGGGCGGAATGAGCAGTTCTTC. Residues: CASSSGTMGRNEQFF.

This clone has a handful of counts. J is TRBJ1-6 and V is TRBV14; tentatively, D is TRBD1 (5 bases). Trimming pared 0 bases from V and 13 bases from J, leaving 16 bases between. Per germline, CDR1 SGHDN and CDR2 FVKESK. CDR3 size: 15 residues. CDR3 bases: TGTGCCAGCAGCCAAGATGGGGCCCCCTCTGTGCCCCTCCACTTT. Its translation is CASSQDGAPSVPLHF. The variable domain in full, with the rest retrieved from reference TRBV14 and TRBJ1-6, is EAGVTQFPSHSVIEKGQTVTLRCDPISGHDNLYWYRRVMGKEIKFLLHFVKESKQDESGMPNNRFLAERTGGTYSTLKVQPAELEDSGVYFCASSQDGAPSVPLHFGNGTRLTVT.

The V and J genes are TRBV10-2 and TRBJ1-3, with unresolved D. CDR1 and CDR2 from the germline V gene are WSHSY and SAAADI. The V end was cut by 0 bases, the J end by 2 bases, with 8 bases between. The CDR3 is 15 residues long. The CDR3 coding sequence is TGCGCCAGCAGTGAGTCGGAATGGACTGGAAACACCATATATTTT. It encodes CASSESEWTGNTIYF.

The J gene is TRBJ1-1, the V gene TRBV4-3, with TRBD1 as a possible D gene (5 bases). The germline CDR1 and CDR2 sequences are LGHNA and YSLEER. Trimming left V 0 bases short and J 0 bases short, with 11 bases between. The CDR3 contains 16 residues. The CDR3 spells CASSQDRGRMNTEAFF. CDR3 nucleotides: TGCGCCAGCAGCCAAGATAGGGGACGGATGAACACTGAAGCTTTCTTT.

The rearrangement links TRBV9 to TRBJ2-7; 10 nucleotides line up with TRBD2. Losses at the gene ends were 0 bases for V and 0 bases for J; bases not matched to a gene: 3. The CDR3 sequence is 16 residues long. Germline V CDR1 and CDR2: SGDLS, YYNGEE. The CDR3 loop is CASSVGASGGSYEQYF. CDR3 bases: TGTGCCAGCAGCGTAGGGGCTAGCGGGGGCTCCTACGAGCAGTACTTC.

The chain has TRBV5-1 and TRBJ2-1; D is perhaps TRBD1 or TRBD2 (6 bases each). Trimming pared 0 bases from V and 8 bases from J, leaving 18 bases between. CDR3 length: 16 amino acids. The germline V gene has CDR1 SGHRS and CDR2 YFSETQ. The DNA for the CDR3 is TGCGCCAGCAGCTTGGTTCTAGGGGGGTATAGCGATGAGCAGTTCTTC. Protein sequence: CASSLVLGGYSDEQFF.

CDR3 sequence reads: CASSPQGRNQPQHF. For the CDR3, the DNA is TGTGCCAGCTCACCACAGGGCCGCAATCAGCCCCAGCATTTT. The chain recombines TRBV18 with TRBJ1-5, with D unresolved. The CDR3 consists of 14 residues. Trimming removed 1 base at V and 2 bases at J, with 6 bases between. The V gene's germline CDR1 is KGHSH and CDR2 LQKENI.

The CDR3 DNA is TGTGCCAGCAGCCTCCCGGGGATCCAAGAGACCCAGTACTTC. It yields the protein CASSLPGIQETQYF. This chain links TRBV5-4 with TRBJ2-5; weak D call: TRBD2 (5 bases). This CDR3 has 14 residues. Germline values: CDR1 SGHNT, CDR2 YYREEE (reference sequence). V was pared by 4 bases and J by 1 base, with 11 bases between.

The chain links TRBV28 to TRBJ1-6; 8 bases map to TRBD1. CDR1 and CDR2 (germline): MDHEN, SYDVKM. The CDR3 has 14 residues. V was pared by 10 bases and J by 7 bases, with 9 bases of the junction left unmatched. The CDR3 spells CAIPGTGRNSPLHF. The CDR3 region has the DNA TGTGCCATCCCCGGGACAGGCCGGAATTCACCCCTCCACTTT.

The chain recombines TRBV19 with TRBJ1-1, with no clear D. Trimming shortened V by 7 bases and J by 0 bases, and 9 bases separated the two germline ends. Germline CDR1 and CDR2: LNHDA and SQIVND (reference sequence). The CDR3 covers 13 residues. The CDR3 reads CASKASMNTEAFF. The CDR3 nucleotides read TGTGCCAGTAAGGCCAGCATGAACACTGAAGCTTTCTTT.

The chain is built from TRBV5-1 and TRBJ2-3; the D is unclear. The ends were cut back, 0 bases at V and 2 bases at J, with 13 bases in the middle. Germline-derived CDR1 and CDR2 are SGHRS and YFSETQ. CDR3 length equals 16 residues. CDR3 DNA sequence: TGCGCCAGCAGCTTGGTTATCAGACGCTACACAGATACGCAGTATTTT. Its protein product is CASSLVIRRYTDTQYF.

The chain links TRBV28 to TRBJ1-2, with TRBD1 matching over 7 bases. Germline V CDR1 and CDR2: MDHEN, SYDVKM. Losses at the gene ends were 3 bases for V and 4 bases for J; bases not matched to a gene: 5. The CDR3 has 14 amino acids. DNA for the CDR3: TGTGCCAGCAGTTTCCGCCGGGACAGCTATGGCTACACCTTC. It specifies CASSFRRDSYGYTF.

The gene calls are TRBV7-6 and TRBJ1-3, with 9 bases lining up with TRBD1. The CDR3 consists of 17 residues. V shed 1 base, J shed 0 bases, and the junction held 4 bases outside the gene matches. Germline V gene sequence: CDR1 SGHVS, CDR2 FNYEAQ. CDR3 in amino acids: CASSLVGGQGSGNTIYF. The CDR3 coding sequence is TGTGCCAGCAGCTTAGTAGGGGGACAGGGCTCTGGAAACACCATATATTTT.

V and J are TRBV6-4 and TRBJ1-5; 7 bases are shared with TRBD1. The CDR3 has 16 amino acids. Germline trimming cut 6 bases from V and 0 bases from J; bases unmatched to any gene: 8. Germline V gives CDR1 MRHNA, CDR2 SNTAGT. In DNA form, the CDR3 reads TGTGCCAGCAGGGCCCCCCAGGGGGATAGCAATCAGCCCCAGCATTTT. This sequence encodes CASRAPQGDSNQPQHF.

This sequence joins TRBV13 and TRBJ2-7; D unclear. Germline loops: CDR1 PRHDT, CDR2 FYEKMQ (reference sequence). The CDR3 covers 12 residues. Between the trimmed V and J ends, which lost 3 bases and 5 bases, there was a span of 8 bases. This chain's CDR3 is CASSLDRHEQYF. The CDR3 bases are TGTGCCAGCAGCTTGGATCGCCACGAGCAGTACTTC.

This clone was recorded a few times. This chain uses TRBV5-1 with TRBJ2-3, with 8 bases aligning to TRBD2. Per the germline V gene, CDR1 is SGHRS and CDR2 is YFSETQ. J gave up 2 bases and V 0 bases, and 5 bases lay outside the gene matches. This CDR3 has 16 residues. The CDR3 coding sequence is TGCGCCAGCAGCTTGGGAGCGGGAGTGGACACAGATACGCAGTATTTT. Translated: CASSLGAGVDTDTQYF. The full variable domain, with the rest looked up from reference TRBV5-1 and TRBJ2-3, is KAGVTQTPRYLIKTRGQQVTLSCSPISGHRSVSWYQQTPGQGLQFLFEYFSETQRNKGNFPGRFSGRQFSNSRSEMNVSTLELGDSALYLCASSLGAGVDTDTQYFGPGTRLTVL.

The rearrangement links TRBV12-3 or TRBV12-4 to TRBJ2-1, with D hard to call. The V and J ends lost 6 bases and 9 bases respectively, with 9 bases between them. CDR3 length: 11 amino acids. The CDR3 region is CASSIEREQFF. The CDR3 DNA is TGTGCCAGCAGCATCGAGCGTGAGCAGTTCTTC.

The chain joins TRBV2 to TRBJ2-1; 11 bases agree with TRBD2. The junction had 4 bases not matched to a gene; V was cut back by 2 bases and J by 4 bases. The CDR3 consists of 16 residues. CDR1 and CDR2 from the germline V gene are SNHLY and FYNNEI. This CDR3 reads CASSETTSGMYNEQFF. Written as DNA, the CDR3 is TGTGCCAGCAGTGAAACGACTAGCGGGATGTACAATGAGCAGTTCTTC.

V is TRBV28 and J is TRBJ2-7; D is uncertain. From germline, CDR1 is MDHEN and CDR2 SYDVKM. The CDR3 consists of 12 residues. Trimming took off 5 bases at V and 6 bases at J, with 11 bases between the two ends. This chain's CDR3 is CASSLRFREQYF. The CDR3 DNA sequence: TGTGCCAGCAGTCTAAGATTCCGCGAGCAGTACTTC. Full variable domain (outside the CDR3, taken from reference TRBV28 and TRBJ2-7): DVKVTQSSRYLVKRTGEKVFLECVQDMDHENMFWYRQDPGLGLRLIYFSYDVKMKEKGDIPEGYSVSREKKERFSLILESASTNQTSMYLCASSLRFREQYFGPGTRLTVT.

The DNA for the CDR3 is TGTGCCAGCAGCTTGGTGGCGGAACTAGCCAAAAACATTCAGTACTTC. Its protein product is CASSLVAELAKNIQYF. The genes are TRBV5-6 and TRBJ2-4; D call uncertain. V gave up 0 bases and J gave up 0 bases, with 10 bases separating them. Per germline, CDR1 SGHDT and CDR2 YYEEEE. This CDR3 has 16 residues.

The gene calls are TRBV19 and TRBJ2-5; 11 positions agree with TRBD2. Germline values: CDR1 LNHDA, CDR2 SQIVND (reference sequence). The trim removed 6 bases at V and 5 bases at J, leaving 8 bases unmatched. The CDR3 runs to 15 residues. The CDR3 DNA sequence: TGTGCCAGTAGGGCACTAGCGGGAGTTCGGGAGACCCAGTACTTC. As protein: CASRALAGVRETQYF.